This entry lists 11 T cell receptor beta chains sequenced from one sample in a study of cytomegalovirus exposure and HLA in healthy donors (TCRdb year 2017). Libraries were constructed by the immunoSEQ multiplex PCR assay. TCRdb's version of the immuneACCESS table is confined to in-frame rearrangements and falls short of the full clone set. An unresolved V gene accounts for under half of the shortfall where checked; the remainder is of unknown origin. The sample table shows a few hundred thousand clones, and just over 85% are seen once. 2.5% to 3.5% of the sample belongs to the ten largest clones. Specimen: PBMCs. The source is a woman aged 18-29 years in good health and CMV-seronegative.

The gene calls are TRBV28 and TRBJ1-1, with 8 bases that match TRBD1. The CDR3 consists of 15 residues. The germline CDR1 and CDR2 sequences are MDHEN and SYDVKM. J was trimmed by 4 bases and V by 5 bases; bases with no gene match: 9. CDR3 residues: CASSPPMDRATEAFF. In DNA form, the CDR3 reads TGTGCCAGCAGTCCCCCAATGGACAGGGCCACTGAAGCTTTCTTT.

The chain couples TRBV5-6 to TRBJ1-4; D possibly corresponds to TRBD1 (5 bases). Trimming cost V 5 bases and J 6 bases, with 17 bases left between them. The germline V gene has CDR1 SGHDT and CDR2 YYEEEE. This CDR3 contains 15 residues. CDR3 region: CASSNVRASDEKLFF. In DNA, the CDR3 is TGTGCCAGCAGTAATGTCAGGGCGTCGGATGAAAAACTGTTTTTT.

This chain uses TRBV29-1 with TRBJ2-3; 9 positions match TRBD2. V lost 3 bases and J lost 4; bases outside the gene matches: 17. CDR3 length equals 18 residues. The germline V gene encodes CDR1 SQVTM and CDR2 ANQGSEA. CDR3 nucleotide sequence: TGCAGCGTTGAGGGACTAGCTACGGGCACTAAAAACGCAGATACGCAGTATTTT. Amino acid sequence: CSVEGLATGTKNADTQYF.

CDR3 in DNA: TGTGCCAGCAGTTATTCGGAGGGTGATGGAGATACGCAGTATTTT. Translated: CASSYSEGDGDTQYF. The chain combines TRBV6-6 with TRBJ2-3, with a tentative D call TRBD2 (6 bases). CDR1 is MNHNY, CDR2 SVGAGI, per germline (reference sequence). This CDR3 comprises 15 residues. V lost 3 bases, J lost 5 bases, and 15 bases lay in between.

The chain combines TRBV29-1 with TRBJ2-7; 9 bases match TRBD1. The CDR3 contains 15 residues. Germline-derived CDR1 and CDR2 are SQVTM and ANQGSEA. V lost 7 bases and J lost 3; bases outside the gene matches: 13. The CDR3 here is CSALDVADRGYEQYF. The CDR3 bases are TGCAGCGCTCTTGACGTGGCGGACAGGGGCTACGAGCAGTACTTC.

The chain couples TRBV2 to TRBJ2-1; TRBD2 agrees at 7 bases. J lost 2 bases, V lost 8 bases, and 9 bases had no gene match. Per germline, CDR1 SNHLY and CDR2 FYNNEI. The CDR3 runs to 15 residues. The CDR3 DNA reads TGTGCCAGCCAGCCCAGCGGGGCGACCTACAATGAGCAGTTCTTC. This translates into CASQPSGATYNEQFF.

V and J are TRBV5-1 and TRBJ1-3, with 7 positions matching TRBD1. V was clipped by 4 bases and J by 0 bases; unmatched bases: 1. Germline CDR1 is SGHRS and CDR2 is YFSETQ. The CDR3 spans 14 residues. The DNA for the CDR3 is TGCGCCAGCAGCGGGGACAGCTCTGGAAACACCATATATTTT. It specifies CASSGDSSGNTIYF. The complete variable domain, with remaining parts taken from reference TRBV5-1 and TRBJ1-3, reads KAGVTQTPRYLIKTRGQQVTLSCSPISGHRSVSWYQQTPGQGLQFLFEYFSETQRNKGNFPGRFSGRQFSNSRSEMNVSTLELGDSALYLCASSGDSSGNTIYFGEGSWLTVV.

For this clone: The same CDR3 is also encoded by other DNA sequences in this sample. V and J are TRBV28 and TRBJ2-7, with TRBD1 as a possible D gene (6 bases). The CDR3 sequence is 12 residues long. Per the germline V gene, CDR1 is MDHEN and CDR2 is SYDVKM. V gave up 4 bases and J gave up 4 bases, with 8 bases separating them. In nucleotides, the CDR3 is TGTGCCAGCAGTTCGAGGGGGTACGAGCAGTACTTC. Amino acids: CASSSRGYEQYF.

The gene calls are TRBV11-2 and TRBJ1-2; a weak D match, TRBD1 (5 bases). The CDR3 extends over 13 amino acids. V lost 1 base, J lost 8 bases, and 11 bases lay in between. The germline CDR1 and CDR2 sequences are SGHAT and FQNNGV. In DNA form, the CDR3 reads TGTGCCAGCAGCTTAGGGGGCCTATGGGGCTACACCTTC. This encodes CASSLGGLWGYTF.

V is TRBV7-8 and J is TRBJ2-1; D perhaps matches TRBD2 (5 bases). The V and J ends lost 2 bases and 5 bases respectively, with 13 bases between them. This CDR3 region has 15 residues. Looked up from germline, CDR1 is SGHVS and CDR2 is FQNEAQ. CDR3 nucleotide sequence: TGTGCCAGCAGCTTACCCACCGGACTCAACAATGAGCAGTTCTTC. It codes for CASSLPTGLNNEQFF.

V and J are TRBV19 and TRBJ2-7, with D perhaps TRBD1 (5 bases). Germline V CDR1 and CDR2: LNHDA, SQIVND (reference sequence). V was pared by 7 bases and J by 0 bases, with 10 bases between. This CDR3 is 13 amino acids long. CDR3: CASMSRDSYEQYF. In DNA form, the CDR3 reads TGTGCCAGTATGAGCAGGGACTCCTACGAGCAGTACTTC.